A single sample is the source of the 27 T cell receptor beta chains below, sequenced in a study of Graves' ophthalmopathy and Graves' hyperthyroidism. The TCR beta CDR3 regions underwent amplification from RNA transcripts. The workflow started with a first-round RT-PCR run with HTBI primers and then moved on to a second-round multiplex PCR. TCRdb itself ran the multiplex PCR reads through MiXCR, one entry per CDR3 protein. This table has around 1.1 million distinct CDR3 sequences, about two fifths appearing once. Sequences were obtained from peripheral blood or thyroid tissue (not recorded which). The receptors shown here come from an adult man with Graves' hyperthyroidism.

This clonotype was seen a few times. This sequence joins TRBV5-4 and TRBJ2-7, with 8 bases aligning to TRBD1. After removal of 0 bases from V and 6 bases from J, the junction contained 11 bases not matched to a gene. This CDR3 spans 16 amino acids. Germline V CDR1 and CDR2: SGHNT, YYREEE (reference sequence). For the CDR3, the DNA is TGTGCCAGCAGCTTGGCCAAAGGGGCAGGGGGCGGCGAGCAGTACTTC. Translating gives CASSLAKGAGGGEQYF.

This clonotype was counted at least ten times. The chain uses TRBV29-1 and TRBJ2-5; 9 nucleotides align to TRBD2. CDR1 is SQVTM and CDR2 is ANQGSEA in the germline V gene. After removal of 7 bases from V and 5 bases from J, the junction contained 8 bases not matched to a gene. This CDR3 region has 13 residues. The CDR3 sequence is CSGRAGGSETQYF. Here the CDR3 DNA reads TGCAGCGGCCGAGCGGGGGGTTCCGAGACCCAGTACTTC.

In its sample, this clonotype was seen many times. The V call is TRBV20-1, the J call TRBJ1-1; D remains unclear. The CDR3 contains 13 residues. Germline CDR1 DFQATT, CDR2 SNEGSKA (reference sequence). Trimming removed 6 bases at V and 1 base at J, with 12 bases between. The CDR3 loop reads CSALTEANTEAFF. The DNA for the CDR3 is TGCAGTGCCTTGACGGAGGCGAACACTGAAGCTTTCTTT.

The CDR3 sequence: CACQPREAFF. The DNA of the CDR3 is TGTGCCTGTCAACCCCGGGAAGCTTTCTTT. The genes are TRBV30 and TRBJ1-1; D remains ambiguous. The CDR3 sequence is 10 residues long. The germline V gene encodes CDR1 GTSNPN and CDR2 SVGIG (reference sequence). V shed 6 bases and J shed 8 bases, with 10 bases lying between them.

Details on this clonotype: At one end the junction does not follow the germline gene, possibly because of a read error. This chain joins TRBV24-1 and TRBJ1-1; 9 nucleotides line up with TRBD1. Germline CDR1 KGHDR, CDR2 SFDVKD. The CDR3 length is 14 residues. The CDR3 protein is CASSLWTGVTEAFF. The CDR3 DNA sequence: TGTGCCAGCAGTTTATGGACAGGGGTCACTGAAGCTTTCTTT.

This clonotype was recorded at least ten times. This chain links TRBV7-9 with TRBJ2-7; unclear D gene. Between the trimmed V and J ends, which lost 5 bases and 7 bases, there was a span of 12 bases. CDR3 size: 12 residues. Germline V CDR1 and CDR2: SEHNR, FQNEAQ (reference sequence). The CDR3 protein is CASSPWSGEQYF. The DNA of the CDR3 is TGTGCCAGCAGCCCATGGTCTGGGGAGCAGTACTTC.

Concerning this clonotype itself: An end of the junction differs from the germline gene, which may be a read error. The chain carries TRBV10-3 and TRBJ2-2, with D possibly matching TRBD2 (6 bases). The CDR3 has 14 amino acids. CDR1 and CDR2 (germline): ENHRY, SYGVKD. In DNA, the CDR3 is TGTGCCAGCAGCGGGTCCGGGAACACTGGGGAGCTGTTTTTT. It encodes CASSGSGNTGELFF.

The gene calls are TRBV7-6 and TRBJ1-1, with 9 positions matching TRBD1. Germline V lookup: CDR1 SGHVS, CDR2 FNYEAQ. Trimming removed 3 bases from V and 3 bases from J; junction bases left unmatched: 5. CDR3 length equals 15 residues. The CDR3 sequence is CASSLRTGDDTEAFF. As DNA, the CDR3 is TGTGCCAGCAGCTTGAGGACAGGGGATGACACTGAAGCTTTCTTT.

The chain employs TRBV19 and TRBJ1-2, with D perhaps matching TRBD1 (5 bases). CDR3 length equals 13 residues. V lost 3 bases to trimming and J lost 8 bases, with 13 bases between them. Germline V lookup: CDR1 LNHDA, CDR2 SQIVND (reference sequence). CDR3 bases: TGTGCCAGTAGTATTAGCGGGGCCACCGGCTACACCTTC. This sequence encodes CASSISGATGYTF. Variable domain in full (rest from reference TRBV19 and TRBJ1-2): DGGITQSPKYLFRKEGQNVTLSCEQNLNHDAMYWYRQDPGQGLRLIYYSQIVNDFQKGDIAEGYSVSREKKESFPLTVTSAQKNPTAFYLCASSISGATGYTFGSGTRLTVV.

CDR3 residues: CASSSTAGGYEQYF. CDR3 bases: TGTGCCAGCAGCTCAACAGCCGGGGGATACGAGCAGTACTTC. The chain recombines TRBV7-7 with TRBJ2-7; D may be TRBD2 (6 bases). Germline assignment: CDR1 SSHAT and CDR2 FNYEAQ (reference sequence). Trimming removed 4 bases at V and 4 bases at J, with 14 bases between. The CDR3 is 14 amino acids.

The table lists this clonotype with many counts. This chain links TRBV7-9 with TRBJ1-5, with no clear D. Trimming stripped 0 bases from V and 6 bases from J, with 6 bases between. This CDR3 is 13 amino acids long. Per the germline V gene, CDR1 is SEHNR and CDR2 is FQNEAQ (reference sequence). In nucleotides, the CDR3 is TGTGCCAGCAGCTTAGCGTCGGCTCAGCCCCAGCATTTT. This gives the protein CASSLASAQPQHF.

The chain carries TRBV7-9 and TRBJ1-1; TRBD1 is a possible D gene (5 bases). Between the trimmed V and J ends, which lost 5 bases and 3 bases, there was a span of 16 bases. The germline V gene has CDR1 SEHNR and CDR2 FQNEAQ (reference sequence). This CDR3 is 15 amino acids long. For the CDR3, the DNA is TGTGCCAGCAGCCCATCAGGGCACATGGACACTGAAGCTTTCTTT. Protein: CASSPSGHMDTEAFF.

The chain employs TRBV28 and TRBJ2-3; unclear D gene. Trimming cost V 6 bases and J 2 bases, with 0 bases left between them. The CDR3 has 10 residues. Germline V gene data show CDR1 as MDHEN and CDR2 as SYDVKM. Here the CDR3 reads CASSTDTQYF. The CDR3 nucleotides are TGTGCCAGCAGCACAGATACGCAGTATTTT.

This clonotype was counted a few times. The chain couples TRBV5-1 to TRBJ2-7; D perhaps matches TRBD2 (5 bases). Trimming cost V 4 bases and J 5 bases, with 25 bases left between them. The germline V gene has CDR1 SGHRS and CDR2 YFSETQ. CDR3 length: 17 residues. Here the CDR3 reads CASSQESGNFYNDEQYF. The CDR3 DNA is TGCGCCAGCAGCCAAGAGTCCGGGAACTTTTACAATGACGAGCAGTACTTC.

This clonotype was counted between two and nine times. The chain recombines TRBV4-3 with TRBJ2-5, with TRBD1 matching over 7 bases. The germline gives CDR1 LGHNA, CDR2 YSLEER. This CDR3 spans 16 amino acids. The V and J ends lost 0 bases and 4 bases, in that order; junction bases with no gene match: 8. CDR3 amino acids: CASSQEGGFQGETQYF. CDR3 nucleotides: TGCGCCAGCAGCCAAGAAGGGGGCTTCCAGGGAGAGACCCAGTACTTC.

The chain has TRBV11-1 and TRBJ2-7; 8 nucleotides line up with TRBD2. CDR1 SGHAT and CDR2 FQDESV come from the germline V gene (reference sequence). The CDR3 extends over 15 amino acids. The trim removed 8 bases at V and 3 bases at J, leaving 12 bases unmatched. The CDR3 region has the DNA TGTGCCAGCTCCGGGGGTAGCGGGACGTACTACGAGCAGTACTTC. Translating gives CASSGGSGTYYEQYF.

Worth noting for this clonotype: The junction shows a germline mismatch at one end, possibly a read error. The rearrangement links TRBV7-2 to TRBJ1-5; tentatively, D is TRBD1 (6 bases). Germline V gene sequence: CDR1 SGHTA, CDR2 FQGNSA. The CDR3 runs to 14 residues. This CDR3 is CASSPQGCNRPQHF. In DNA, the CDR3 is TGTGCCAGCAGCCCCCAGGGGTGCAATCGGCCCCAGCATTTT.

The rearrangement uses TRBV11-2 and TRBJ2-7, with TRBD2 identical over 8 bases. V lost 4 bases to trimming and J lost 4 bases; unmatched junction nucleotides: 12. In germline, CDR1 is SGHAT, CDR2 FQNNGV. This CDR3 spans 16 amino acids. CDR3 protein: CASSSHPRLAPYEQYF. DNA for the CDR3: TGTGCCAGCAGCTCCCACCCGAGACTAGCGCCATACGAGCAGTACTTC.

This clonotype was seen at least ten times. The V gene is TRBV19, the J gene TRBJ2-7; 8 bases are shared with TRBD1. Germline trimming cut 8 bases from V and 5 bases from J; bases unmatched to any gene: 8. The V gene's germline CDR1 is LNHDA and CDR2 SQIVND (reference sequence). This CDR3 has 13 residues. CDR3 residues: CASARGLRNEQYF. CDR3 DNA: TGTGCCAGTGCCAGGGGGCTCCGGAACGAGCAGTACTTC.

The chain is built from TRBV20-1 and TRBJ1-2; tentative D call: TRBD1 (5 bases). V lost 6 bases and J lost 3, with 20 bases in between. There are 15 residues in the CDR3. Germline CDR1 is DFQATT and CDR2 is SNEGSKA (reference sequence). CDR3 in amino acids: CSAIGTSGRDYGYTF. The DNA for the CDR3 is TGCAGTGCCATCGGGACTAGCGGGCGCGACTATGGCTACACCTTC.

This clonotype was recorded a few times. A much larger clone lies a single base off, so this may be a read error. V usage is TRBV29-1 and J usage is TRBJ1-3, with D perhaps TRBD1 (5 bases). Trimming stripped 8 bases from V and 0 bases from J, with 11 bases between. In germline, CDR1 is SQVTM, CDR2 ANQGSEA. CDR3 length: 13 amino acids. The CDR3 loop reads CSTTGASGNTIYF. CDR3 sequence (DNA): TGCAGCACAACAGGAGCCTCTGGAAACACCATATATTTT.

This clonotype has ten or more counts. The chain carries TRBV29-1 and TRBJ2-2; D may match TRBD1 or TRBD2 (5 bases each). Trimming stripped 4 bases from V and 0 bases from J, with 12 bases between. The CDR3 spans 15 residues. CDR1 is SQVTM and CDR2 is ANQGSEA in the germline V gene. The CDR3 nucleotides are TGCAGCGTTGGTGGGGGAGATACGAACACCGGGGAGCTGTTTTTT. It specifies CSVGGGDTNTGELFF.

CDR3 sequence reads: CASSFQTGGNSPLHF. CDR3 DNA: TGTGCCAGCAGTTTTCAGACAGGGGGCAATTCACCCCTCCACTTT. This chain joins TRBV12-3 or TRBV12-4 and TRBJ1-6, with 10 bases lining up with TRBD1. V trimming: 3 bases; J trimming: 7 bases; junction bases outside the gene matches: 3. This CDR3 comprises 15 residues.

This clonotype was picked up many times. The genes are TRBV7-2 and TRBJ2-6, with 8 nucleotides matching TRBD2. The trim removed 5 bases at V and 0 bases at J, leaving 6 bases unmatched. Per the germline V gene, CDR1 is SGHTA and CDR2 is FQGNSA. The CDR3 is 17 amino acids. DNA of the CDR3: TGTGCCAGCAGCCGACCTAGCGGGTCCTCTGGGGCCAACGTCCTGACTTTC. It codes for CASSRPSGSSGANVLTF.

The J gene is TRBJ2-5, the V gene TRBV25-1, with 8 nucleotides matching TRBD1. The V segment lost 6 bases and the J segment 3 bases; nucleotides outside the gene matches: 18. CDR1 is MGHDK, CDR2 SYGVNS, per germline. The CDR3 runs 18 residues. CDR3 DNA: TGTGCCAGCAGCTTCCGGGATGGCACAGGGGGAACGAAAGAGACCCAGTACTTC. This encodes CASSFRDGTGGTKETQYF.

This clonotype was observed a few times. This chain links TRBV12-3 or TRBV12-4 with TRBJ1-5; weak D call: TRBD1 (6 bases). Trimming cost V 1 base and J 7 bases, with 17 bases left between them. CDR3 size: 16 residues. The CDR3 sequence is CASSLDPGEGGQPQHF. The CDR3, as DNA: TGTGCCAGCAGTTTAGATCCGGGGGAGGGGGGACAGCCCCAGCATTTT.

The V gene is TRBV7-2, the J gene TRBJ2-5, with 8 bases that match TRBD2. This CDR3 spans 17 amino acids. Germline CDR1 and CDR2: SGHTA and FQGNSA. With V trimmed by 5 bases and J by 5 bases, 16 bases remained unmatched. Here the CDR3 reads CASSQDALGLVGETQYF. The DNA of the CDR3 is TGTGCCAGCAGCCAAGACGCTTTGGGACTAGTTGGGGAGACCCAGTACTTC.